A single sample gave rise to the 8 T cell receptor beta chains below, sequenced in a study of CD8 T cells in ankylosing spondylitis. In TCRdb, the 5' RACE reads were re-called with MiXCR into one record per CDR3 protein. This sample has about 92,000 distinct CDR3 sequences, with 7.5% to 9% found just once. The source material was blood, either unsorted or a sorted T cell fraction (not recorded which). These TCRs come from a male donor with ankylosing spondylitis or in good health (not recorded which).

In this sample, this clonotype turned up many times. The chain has TRBV20-1 and TRBJ1-2; 7 positions match TRBD1. The CDR3 is 15 amino acids. The germline gives CDR1 DFQATT, CDR2 SNEGSKA (reference sequence). The trim removed 2 bases at V and 0 bases at J, leaving 6 bases unmatched. The CDR3 nucleotides are TGCAGTGCTAGACCGAGGACAGGTTCTAACTATGGCTACACCTTC. Protein product: CSARPRTGSNYGYTF.

The chain has TRBV7-6 and TRBJ2-5; D is unresolved. Trimming took off 2 bases at V and 1 base at J, with 5 bases between the two ends. CDR3 length equals 13 residues. Germline V gene data show CDR1 as SGHVS and CDR2 as FNYEAQ. The CDR3 protein is CASSLYGQETQYF. Here the CDR3 DNA reads TGTGCCAGCAGCTTATACGGCCAAGAGACCCAGTACTTC.

Ten or more counts support this clonotype. The gene calls are TRBV18 and TRBJ2-5, with D unresolved. This CDR3 contains 13 residues. Trimming cost V 3 bases and J 5 bases, with 10 bases left between them. Per the germline V gene, CDR1 is KGHSH and CDR2 is LQKENI. This CDR3 is CASSPELMETQYF. In nucleotides, the CDR3 is TGTGCCAGCTCACCCGAATTGATGGAGACCCAGTACTTC.

This clonotype was recorded at least ten times. This chain joins TRBV12-3 or TRBV12-4 and TRBJ2-4, with D possibly matching TRBD1 (6 bases). The CDR3 length is 17 residues. Trimming removed 4 bases from V and 3 bases from J, with 19 bases in between. In nucleotides, the CDR3 is TGTGCCAGCAGTTCCATCAACAAAGGGGGTGGCAAAAACATTCAGTACTTC. This encodes CASSSINKGGGKNIQYF.

This clonotype was recorded once. With a much larger clone just one base away, this may be a read error. The V gene is TRBV10-3, the J gene TRBJ1-5; unclear D gene. The CDR3 covers 16 residues. Germline values: CDR1 ENHRY, CDR2 SYGVKD. CDR3: CAISKSPVEGNQPQHF. Here the CDR3 DNA reads TGTGCCATCAGTAAGTCTCCCGTGGAGGGCAATCAGCCCCAGCATTTT.

This clonotype has a handful of counts. This chain connects TRBV7-6 to TRBJ2-2, with TRBD2 matching over 9 bases. The CDR3 length is 17 residues. The V and J ends lost 2 bases and 0 bases, in that order; junction bases with no gene match: 4. Per the germline V gene, CDR1 is SGHVS and CDR2 is FNYEAQ. CDR3 region: CASSLWSGGTNTGELFF. In nucleotides, the CDR3 is TGTGCCAGCAGCTTATGGAGCGGGGGGACGAACACCGGGGAGCTGTTTTTT. Full variable domain (missing parts from reference TRBV7-6 and TRBJ2-2): GAGVSQSPRYKVTKRGQDVALRCDPISGHVSLYWYRQALGQGPEFLTYFNYEAQQDKSGLPNDRFSAERPEGSISTLTIQRTEQRDSAMYRCASSLWSGGTNTGELFFGEGSRLTVL.

This clonotype was seen ten or more times. V and J are TRBV20-1 and TRBJ2-1, with 8 nucleotides matching TRBD2. The CDR3 has 15 amino acids. The V gene end was trimmed by 0 bases and the J gene end by 3 bases; junction bases not matched to a gene: 4. Looked up from germline, CDR1 is DFQATT and CDR2 is SNEGSKA (reference sequence). For the CDR3, the DNA is TGCAGTGCTAGAGATGAGGCGGGGGGCTACAATGAGCAGTTCTTC. This gives the protein CSARDEAGGYNEQFF.

This clonotype has a count of ten or more. The rearrangement joins TRBV6-1 to TRBJ1-6, with D maybe TRBD1 (6 bases). The CDR3 is 15 amino acids. CDR1 MNHNS and CDR2 SASEGT come from the germline V gene. V was pared by 6 bases and J by 6 bases, with 15 bases between. CDR3 amino acids: CASSSGTSSNSPLHF. The DNA for the CDR3 is TGTGCCAGCAGCTCCGGGACATCAAGTAATTCACCCCTCCACTTT.